This T cell receptor beta chain was sequenced for a study of control samples from healthy donors and cancer patients. Generated by immunoSEQ multiplex PCR, the TCRdb table keeps only in-frame clones and is missing some. The table records around 180,000 clones, 80% to 90% of them present only once. Trimming removed 2 bases at V and 10 bases at J, with 9 bases between. The CDR3 consists of 12 residues. The source material was blood. The genes are TRBV23-1 and TRBJ2-1; D gene unclear. TRBV23-1 qualifies as an ORF whose function is uncertain. The TCR originated in a woman aged 25 to 39 in good health. The CDR3 sequence: CASSQGSREQFF. As DNA, the CDR3 is TGCGCCAGCAGTCAAGGATCGCGGGAGCAGTTCTTC.